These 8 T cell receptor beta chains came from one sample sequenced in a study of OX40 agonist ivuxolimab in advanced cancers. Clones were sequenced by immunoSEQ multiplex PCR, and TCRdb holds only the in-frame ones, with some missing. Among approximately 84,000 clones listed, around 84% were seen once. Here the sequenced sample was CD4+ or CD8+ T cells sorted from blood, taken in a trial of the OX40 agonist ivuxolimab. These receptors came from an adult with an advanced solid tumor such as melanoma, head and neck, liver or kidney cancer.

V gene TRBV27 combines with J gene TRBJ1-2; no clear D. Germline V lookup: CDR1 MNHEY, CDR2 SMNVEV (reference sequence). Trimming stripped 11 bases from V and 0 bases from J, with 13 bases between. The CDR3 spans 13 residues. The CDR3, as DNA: TGTGCCGCCGCAAACAGAGCTAACTATGGCTACACCTTC. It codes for CAAANRANYGYTF.

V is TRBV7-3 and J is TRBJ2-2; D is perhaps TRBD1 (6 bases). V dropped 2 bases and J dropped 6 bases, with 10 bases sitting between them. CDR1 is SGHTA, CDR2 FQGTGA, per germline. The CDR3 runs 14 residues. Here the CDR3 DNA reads TGTGCCAGCAGCTTATCCAGGGGCGCCGGGGAGCTGTTTTTT. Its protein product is CASSLSRGAGELFF.

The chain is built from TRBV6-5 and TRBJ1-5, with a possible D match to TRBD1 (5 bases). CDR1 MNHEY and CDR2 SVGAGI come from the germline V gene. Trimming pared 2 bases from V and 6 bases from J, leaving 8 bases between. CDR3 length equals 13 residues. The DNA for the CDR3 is TGTGCCAGCAGTTACAGGGGTCCTCAGCCCCAGCATTTT. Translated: CASSYRGPQPQHF.

The CDR3 DNA reads as TGTGCCAGCAGTGAAGGTGGGCCCCAGTTCTTC. Translated: CASSEGGPQFF. The chain is built from TRBV6-4 and TRBJ2-1; D unresolved. V was pared by 3 bases and J by 13 bases, with 10 bases between. From germline, CDR1 is MRHNA and CDR2 SNTAGT. The CDR3 contains 11 residues.

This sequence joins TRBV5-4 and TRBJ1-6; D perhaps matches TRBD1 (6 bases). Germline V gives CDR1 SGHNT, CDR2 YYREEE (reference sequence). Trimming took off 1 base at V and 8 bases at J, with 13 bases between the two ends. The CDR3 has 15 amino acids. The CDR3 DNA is TGTGCCAGCAGCTTGACAGGGAGTCGTGATTCACCCCTCCACTTT. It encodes CASSLTGSRDSPLHF.

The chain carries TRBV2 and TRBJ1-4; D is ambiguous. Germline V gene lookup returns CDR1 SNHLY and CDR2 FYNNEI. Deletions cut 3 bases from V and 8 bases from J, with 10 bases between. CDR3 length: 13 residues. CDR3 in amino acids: CASSEEVEEKLFF. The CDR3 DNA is TGTGCCAGCAGTGAGGAGGTGGAAGAAAAACTGTTTTTT.

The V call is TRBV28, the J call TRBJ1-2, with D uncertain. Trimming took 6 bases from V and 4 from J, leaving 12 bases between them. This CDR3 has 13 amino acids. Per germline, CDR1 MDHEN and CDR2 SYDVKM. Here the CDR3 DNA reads TGTGCCAGCAGACCGACGGGCGGCTATGGCTACACCTTC. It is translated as CASRPTGGYGYTF.

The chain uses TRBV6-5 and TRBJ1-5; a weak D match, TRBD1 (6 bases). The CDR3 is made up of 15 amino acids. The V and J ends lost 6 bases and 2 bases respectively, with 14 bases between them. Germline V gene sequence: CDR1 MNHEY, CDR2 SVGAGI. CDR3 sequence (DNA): TGTGCCAGCAGCTCTCAAGGGGGAGGCAATCAGCCCCAGCATTTT. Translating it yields CASSSQGGGNQPQHF.